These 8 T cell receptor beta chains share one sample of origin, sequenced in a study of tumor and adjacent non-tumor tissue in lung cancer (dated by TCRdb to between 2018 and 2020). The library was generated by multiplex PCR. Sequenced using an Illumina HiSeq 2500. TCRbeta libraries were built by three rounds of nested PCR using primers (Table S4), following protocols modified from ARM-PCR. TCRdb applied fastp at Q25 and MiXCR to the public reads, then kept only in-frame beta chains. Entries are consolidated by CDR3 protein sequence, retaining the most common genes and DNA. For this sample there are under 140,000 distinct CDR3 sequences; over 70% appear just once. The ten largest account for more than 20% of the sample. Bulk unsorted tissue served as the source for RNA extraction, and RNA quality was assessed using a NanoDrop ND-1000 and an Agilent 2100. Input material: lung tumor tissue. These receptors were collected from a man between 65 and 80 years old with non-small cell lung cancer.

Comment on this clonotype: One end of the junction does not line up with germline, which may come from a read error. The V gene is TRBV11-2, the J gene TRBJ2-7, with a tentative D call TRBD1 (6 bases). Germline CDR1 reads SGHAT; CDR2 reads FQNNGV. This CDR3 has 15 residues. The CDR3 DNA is TGTGCCTGCAGTTTAGACCATGGGGGCAGGTACGAGCAGTACTTC. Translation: CACSLDHGGRYEQYF.

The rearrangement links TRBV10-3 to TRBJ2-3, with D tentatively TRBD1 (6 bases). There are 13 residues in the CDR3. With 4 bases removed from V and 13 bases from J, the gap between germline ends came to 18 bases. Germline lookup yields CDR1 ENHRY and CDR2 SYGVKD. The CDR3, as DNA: TGTGCCATCAGTGCAGGGGACACTGATACAGAGTATTTT. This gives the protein CAISAGDTDTEYF.

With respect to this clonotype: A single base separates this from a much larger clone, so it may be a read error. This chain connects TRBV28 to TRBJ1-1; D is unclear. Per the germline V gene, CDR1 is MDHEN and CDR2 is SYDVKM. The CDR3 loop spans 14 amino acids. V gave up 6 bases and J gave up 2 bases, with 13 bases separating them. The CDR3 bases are TGTGCCAGCAGGCCGTCCGCCAGAAACACTGAAGCTTTCTTT. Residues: CASRPSARNTEAFF.

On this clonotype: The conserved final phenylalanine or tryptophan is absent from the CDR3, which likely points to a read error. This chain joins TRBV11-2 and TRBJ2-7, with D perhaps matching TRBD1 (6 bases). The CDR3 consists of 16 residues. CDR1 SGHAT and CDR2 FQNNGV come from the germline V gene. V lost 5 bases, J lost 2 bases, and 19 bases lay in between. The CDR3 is CASSPSAGTLTYEQYL. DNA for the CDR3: TGTGCCAGCAGCCCCTCCGCCGGGACACTAACCTACGAGCAGTACTTA.

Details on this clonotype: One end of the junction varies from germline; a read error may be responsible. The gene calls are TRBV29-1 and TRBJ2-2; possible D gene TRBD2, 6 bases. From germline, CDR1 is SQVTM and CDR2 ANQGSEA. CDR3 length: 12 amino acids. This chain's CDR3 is CSAGGNTGEPFF. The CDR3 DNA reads TGCAGCGCTGGGGGGAACACCGGGGAGCCGTTTTTT.

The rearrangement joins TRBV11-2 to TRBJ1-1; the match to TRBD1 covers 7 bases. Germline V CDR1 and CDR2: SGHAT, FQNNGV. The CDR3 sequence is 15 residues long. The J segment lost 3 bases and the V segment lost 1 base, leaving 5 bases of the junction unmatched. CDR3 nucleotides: TGTGCCAGCAGCTTAGCCGGGACAGTGGACACTGAAGCTTTCTTT. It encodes CASSLAGTVDTEAFF.

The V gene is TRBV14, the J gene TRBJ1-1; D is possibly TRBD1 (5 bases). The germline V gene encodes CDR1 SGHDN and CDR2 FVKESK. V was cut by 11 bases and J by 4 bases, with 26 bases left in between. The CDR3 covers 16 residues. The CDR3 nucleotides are TGTGCCTGCGAATCAACAGCCGACGGGGGGAGCACTGAAGCTTTCTTT. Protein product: CACESTADGGSTEAFF.

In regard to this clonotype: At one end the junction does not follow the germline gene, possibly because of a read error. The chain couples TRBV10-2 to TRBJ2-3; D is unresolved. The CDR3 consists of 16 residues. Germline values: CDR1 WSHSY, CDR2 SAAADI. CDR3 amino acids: CANSGPNTGGTDTQYF. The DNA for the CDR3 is TGCGCCAACAGTGGCCCTAATACTGGCGGCACAGATACGCAGTATTTT.